This passage covers 6 T cell receptor beta chains from one sample sequenced in a study of cytomegalovirus exposure and HLA in healthy donors. Primers: 60 Vbeta forward and 13 Jbeta reverse. Clones were sequenced by immunoSEQ multiplex PCR, and TCRdb holds only the in-frame ones, with some missing. This table holds 89,000 or so clones, less than 85% found once. Sequenced sample: PBMCs. The receptors originated from a man between 60 and 75 years old in good health and CMV-seronegative.

The rearrangement links TRBV29-1 to TRBJ2-3, with a tentative D call TRBD1 (6 bases). V lost 0 bases and J lost 7, with 8 bases in between. The CDR3 is 12 residues long. CDR1 and CDR2 from the germline V gene are SQVTM and ANQGSEA. In DNA form, the CDR3 reads TGCAGCGTTGAAGAGGGGGCAAATACGCAGTATTTT. Translating it yields CSVEEGANTQYF.

The chain has TRBV9 and TRBJ2-3; TRBD2 matches at 8 bases. The length of the CDR3 is 15 residues. V shed 0 bases and J 1 base; nucleotides not matched to a gene: 1. Per the germline V gene, CDR1 is SGDLS and CDR2 is YYNGEE. CDR3 loop: CASSVGGGRTDTQYF. CDR3 sequence (DNA): TGTGCCAGCAGCGTAGGCGGGGGGCGCACAGATACGCAGTATTTT.

This clone was picked up one time. This chain joins TRBV7-3 and TRBJ2-5; 11 bases are a match to TRBD1. The CDR3 extends over 15 amino acids. The V and J ends lost 5 bases and 5 bases, in that order; junction bases with no gene match: 7. Germline V lookup: CDR1 SGHTA, CDR2 FQGTGA. This chain's CDR3 is CASSTGTGGVETQYF. The CDR3 DNA reads TGTGCCAGCAGCACCGGGACAGGGGGAGTGGAGACCCAGTACTTC.

This clone was seen just once. J is TRBJ1-4 and V is TRBV6-5, with D perhaps matching TRBD1 (6 bases). The V and J ends lost 6 bases and 7 bases respectively, with 15 bases between them. The germline V gene has CDR1 MNHEY and CDR2 SVGAGI. The CDR3 consists of 14 residues. As DNA, the CDR3 is TGTGCCAGCAGCCAGGTCCAAGGGGGTGAAAAACTGTTTTTT. This codes for CASSQVQGGEKLFF.

The V and J genes are TRBV30 and TRBJ2-3; a possible D gene is TRBD2 (7 bases). Germline lookup yields CDR1 GTSNPN and CDR2 SVGIG (reference sequence). This CDR3 is built from 16 residues. V was trimmed by 5 bases and J by 1 base, leaving 19 bases between them. CDR3 amino acids: CAWVKAPGGGTDTQYF. The DNA of the CDR3 is TGTGCCTGGGTGAAGGCCCCGGGGGGCGGCACAGATACGCAGTATTTT. The whole variable domain, filled in from reference TRBV30 and TRBJ2-3, reads SQTIHQWPATLVQPVGSPLSLECTVEGTSNPNLYWYRQAAGRGLQLLFYSVGIGQISSEVPQNLSASRPQDRQFILSSKKLLLSDSGFYLCAWVKAPGGGTDTQYFGPGTRLTVL.

The chain has TRBV6-4 and TRBJ1-6; TRBD1 matches 7 bases. CDR1 MRHNA and CDR2 SNTAGT come from the germline V gene. The J segment lost 4 bases and the V segment lost 5 bases, leaving 5 bases of the junction unmatched. The CDR3 runs 15 residues. CDR3: CASSSRDSYNSPLHF. DNA for the CDR3: TGTGCCAGCAGTAGCCGGGACAGTTATAATTCACCCCTCCACTTT.